These 13 T cell receptor beta chains share one sample of origin, sequenced in a study of cytotoxic CD8 clonotypes in ibrutinib-treated CLL. Assay used: immunoSEQ multiplex PCR; TCRdb lists only in-frame clones, some missing. The sample holds 250,000 to 350,000 clones, about 72% seen once. Specimen: PBMCs, collected at disease progression, from a patient treated with ibrutinib. Source of these receptors: a human donor with chronic lymphocytic leukemia.

V usage is TRBV5-1 and J usage is TRBJ2-1; D might be TRBD1 or TRBD2, each matching 6 bases. The CDR3 spans 12 residues. CDR1 SGHRS and CDR2 YFSETQ come from the germline V gene. Between the trimmed V and J ends, which lost 3 bases and 9 bases, there was a span of 10 bases. The CDR3 protein is CASSWGAGEQFF. CDR3 nucleotides: TGCGCCAGCAGCTGGGGGGCAGGTGAGCAGTTCTTC.

The gene calls are TRBV12-5 and TRBJ2-7; perhaps D is TRBD1 or TRBD2 (8 bases each). CDR1 is LGHNT, CDR2 FRNRAP, per germline. The V end lost 1 base, the J end lost 4 bases, and 23 bases lay between the germline ends. There are 18 residues in the CDR3. This CDR3 reads CASGLGQGFRGGRYEQYF. For the CDR3, the DNA is TGTGCTAGTGGTTTGGGACAGGGGTTTCGCGGGGGGAGGTACGAGCAGTACTTC.

This clone has only one observation. V is TRBV10-3 and J is TRBJ2-3; no clear D. The CDR3 extends over 17 amino acids. V lost 0 bases, J lost 1 base, and 14 bases lay in between. Germline V CDR1 and CDR2: ENHRY, SYGVKD. CDR3 bases: TGTGCCATCAGTGAGTCATCCTCCTTATTTGGCACAGATACGCAGTATTTT. Encoded protein: CAISESSSLFGTDTQYF.

This clone was seen a handful of times. The J gene is TRBJ2-7, the V gene TRBV4-1; D not certain. CDR3 length: 14 amino acids. Trimming stripped 0 bases from V and 1 base from J, with 7 bases between. Germline V gives CDR1 MGHRA, CDR2 YSYEKL. The CDR3 coding sequence is TGCGCCAGCAGCCAAGATCTCGAGTCCTACGAGCAGTACTTC. This sequence encodes CASSQDLESYEQYF.

The chain uses TRBV10-3 and TRBJ2-7; D unresolved. This CDR3 has 12 residues. V lost 7 bases and J 2 bases, leaving 9 bases between the germline ends. In germline, CDR1 is ENHRY, CDR2 SYGVKD. CDR3 DNA: TGTGCCATCACCAATTCTCCCTACGAGCAGTACTTC. This encodes CAITNSPYEQYF.

The chain uses TRBV11-2 and TRBJ1-4; D unclear. Trimming pared 2 bases from V and 6 bases from J, leaving 10 bases between. The CDR3 consists of 14 residues. The germline CDR1 and CDR2 sequences are SGHAT and FQNNGV. CDR3 bases: TGTGCCAGCAGCTTACGCCGGTTGGATGAAAAACTGTTTTTT. It is translated as CASSLRRLDEKLFF.

In its sample, this clone was seen once. This chain uses TRBV9 with TRBJ2-1; TRBD1 or TRBD2 may be the D gene (5 bases each). The CDR3 has 16 residues. CDR1 is SGDLS, CDR2 YYNGEE, per germline. V lost 0 bases and J lost 6, with 16 bases in between. The CDR3 DNA reads TGTGCCAGCAGCGTAGCTCGAGGGACCCTTGGCAATGAGCAGTTCTTC. Translating it yields CASSVARGTLGNEQFF.

V usage is TRBV6-5 and J usage is TRBJ2-5; no reliable D call. CDR3 length equals 13 residues. Trimming pared 2 bases from V and 1 base from J, leaving 5 bases between. Germline values: CDR1 MNHEY, CDR2 SVGAGI. The CDR3 DNA is TGTGCCAGCAGTTACAACTTCCAAGAGACCCAGTACTTC. Translation gives CASSYNFQETQYF.

The CDR3 reads CSVCLTGYYGYTF. CDR3 bases: TGCAGCGTTTGTTTGACAGGCTACTATGGCTACACCTTC. V gene TRBV29-1 combines with J gene TRBJ1-2; possible D gene TRBD1, 6 bases. V was trimmed by 5 bases and J by 3 bases, leaving 13 bases between them. CDR3 length: 13 amino acids. The V gene's germline CDR1 is SQVTM and CDR2 ANQGSEA.

In this sample, this clone turned up a few times. The rearrangement uses TRBV29-1 and TRBJ1-5, with 7 nucleotides matching TRBD1. After removal of 4 bases from V and 2 bases from J, the junction contained 2 bases not matched to a gene. This CDR3 is 13 amino acids long. Looked up from germline, CDR1 is SQVTM and CDR2 is ANQGSEA. CDR3 sequence (DNA): TGCAGCGTTGGACAGGGCGGCAATCAGCCCCAGCATTTT. Protein: CSVGQGGNQPQHF.

The rearrangement links TRBV29-1 to TRBJ2-3; TRBD2 might be the D (5 bases). This CDR3 is built from 13 residues. CDR1 SQVTM and CDR2 ANQGSEA come from the germline V gene. Trimming stripped 8 bases from V and 0 bases from J, with 12 bases between. The CDR3 nucleotides are TGCAGCCACACTAGACTAAGCACAGATACGCAGTATTTT. Protein product: CSHTRLSTDTQYF.

The chain joins TRBV6-1 to TRBJ1-2; no reliable D call. The CDR3 loop spans 13 amino acids. V lost 8 bases, J lost 1 base, and 11 bases lay in between. CDR1 is MNHNS and CDR2 is SASEGT in the germline V gene. CDR3 sequence reads: CASLRRNNYGYTF. CDR3 DNA sequence: TGTGCCAGCCTCAGGAGAAATAACTATGGCTACACCTTC.

J is TRBJ2-4 and V is TRBV21-1; the D segment call TRBD2 is taken from the table without a DNA check. TRBV21-1 is an annotated pseudogene. This CDR3 comprises 14 residues. CDR3 bases: TGTGCCAGCAGCACGAGCCTAGCCAAAAACATTCAGTACTTC. Translating gives CASSTSLAKNIQYF.